One and the same sample provided the 4 T cell receptor beta chains below, sequenced in a study of CD8 T cells in ankylosing spondylitis. Study-wide results and caveats: Roughly 8 highly homologous variants made up a TCR beta motif, and this motif appeared characteristic of ankylosing spondylitis blood.

These receptors have no identified antigens. TCRdb itself ran the 5' RACE reads through MiXCR, one entry per CDR3 protein. The sample has about 440,000 distinct CDR3 sequences, 17% seen once. The sequenced material came from blood, either unsorted or a sorted T cell fraction (not recorded which). The receptors stem from a male donor with ankylosing spondylitis.

Only a few counts were recorded for this clonotype. The rearrangement joins TRBV13 to TRBJ1-3; 8 nucleotides line up with TRBD1. This CDR3 has 15 residues. Germline V gives CDR1 PRHDT, CDR2 FYEKMQ (reference sequence). The V gene end was trimmed by 3 bases and the J gene end by 3 bases; junction bases not matched to a gene: 4. For the CDR3, the DNA is TGTGCCAGCAGCTTGAACAGGGGGAGTGGAAACACCATATATTTT. Its protein product is CASSLNRGSGNTIYF. Full variable domain (rest looked up from reference TRBV13 and TRBJ1-3): AAGVIQSPRHLIKEKRETATLKCYPIPRHDTVYWYQQGPGQDPQFLISFYEKMQSDKGSIPDRFSAQQFSDYHSELNMSSLELGDSALYFCASSLNRGSGNTIYFGEGSWLTVV.

A single count supports this clonotype. The chain recombines TRBV20-1 with TRBJ2-3; TRBD2 agrees at 12 bases. J gave up 5 bases and V 1 base, and 1 base lay outside the gene matches. From germline, CDR1 is DFQATT and CDR2 SNEGSKA (reference sequence). The CDR3 runs 14 residues. The DNA of the CDR3 is TGCAGTGCTAGAGCGGGACTAGCGGGAGATACGCAGTATTTT. It translates to CSARAGLAGDTQYF.

This clonotype came up many times. J is TRBJ2-7 and V is TRBV12-3 or TRBV12-4; TRBD1 matches at 7 bases. The V segment lost 6 bases and the J segment 1 base; nucleotides outside the gene matches: 3. CDR3 length equals 13 residues. The CDR3 DNA is TGTGCCAGCAGACCGGGACAGTCCTACGAGCAGTACTTC. This gives the protein CASRPGQSYEQYF.

The chain employs TRBV5-1 and TRBJ2-7; D is undetermined. Germline assignment: CDR1 SGHRS and CDR2 YFSETQ. The ends were cut back, 1 base at V and 0 bases at J, with 8 bases in the middle. The CDR3 is 14 amino acids. Here the CDR3 DNA reads TGCGCCAGCAGCTTGACGGCCACCTCCTACGAGCAGTACTTC. The encoded protein is CASSLTATSYEQYF.